These 8 T cell receptor beta chains share one sample of origin, sequenced in a study of blood T cell repertoires in COVID-19. Generated by immunoSEQ multiplex PCR, the TCRdb table keeps only in-frame clones and is missing some. The table has fewer than 250,000 clones, under 90% seen once. Source material: peripheral blood. The origin of the receptors is a man aged 50 or older with acute or convalescent COVID-19.

This clone occurred once. The J gene is TRBJ1-6, the V gene TRBV9, with D possibly TRBD1 on 5 matching bases. This CDR3 spans 14 amino acids. Trimming stripped 0 bases from V and 9 bases from J, with 10 bases between. Germline-derived CDR1 and CDR2 are SGDLS and YYNGEE. In DNA form, the CDR3 reads TGTGCCAGCAGCGTAGACGGGGGTAGTTCACCCCTCCACTTT. This gives the protein CASSVDGGSSPLHF. The whole variable domain, filled in from reference TRBV9 and TRBJ1-6, reads DSGVTQTPKHLITATGQRVTLRCSPRSGDLSVYWYQQSLDQGLQFLIQYYNGEERAKGNILERFSAQQFPDLHSELNLSSLELGDSALYFCASSVDGGSSPLHFGNGTRLTVT.

This sequence joins TRBV18 and TRBJ2-7; 7 nucleotides agree with TRBD1. The germline V gene encodes CDR1 KGHSH and CDR2 LQKENI. J gave up 3 bases and V 5 bases, and 4 bases lay outside the gene matches. The CDR3 contains 13 residues. The CDR3 protein is CASSDRVLYEQYF. CDR3 coding DNA: TGTGCCAGCTCAGACAGGGTGCTCTACGAGCAGTACTTC.

The rearrangement links TRBV4-1 to TRBJ2-2, with a tentative D call TRBD1 (7 bases). Germline values: CDR1 MGHRA, CDR2 YSYEKL. Trimming left V 1 base short and J 5 bases short, with 14 bases between. This CDR3 is built from 16 residues. The CDR3 sequence: CASSQGQGGLTGELFF. CDR3 coding DNA: TGCGCCAGCAGCCAAGGACAGGGAGGACTGACCGGGGAGCTGTTTTTT.

The rearrangement links TRBV11-2 to TRBJ2-3, with 14 bases fitting TRBD2. Germline values: CDR1 SGHAT, CDR2 FQNNGV. Losses at the gene ends were 3 bases for V and 0 bases for J; bases not matched to a gene: 2. This CDR3 spans 17 amino acids. The CDR3 sequence is CASSFRTSGGSTDTQYF. Here the CDR3 DNA reads TGTGCCAGCAGCTTCAGGACTAGCGGGGGGAGCACAGATACGCAGTATTTT.

The J gene is TRBJ1-2, the V gene TRBV6-6; D is unresolved. Germline lookup yields CDR1 MNHNY and CDR2 SVGAGI (reference sequence). The CDR3 length is 15 residues. With 4 bases removed from V and 4 bases from J, the gap between germline ends came to 16 bases. The CDR3 nucleotides are TGTGCCAGCAGTTCCCCCCGGGAAGCCTCCTATGGCTACACCTTC. Amino acid sequence: CASSSPREASYGYTF.

This sequence joins TRBV19 and TRBJ1-1; TRBD1 aligns across 9 bases. Germline V gene sequence: CDR1 LNHDA, CDR2 SQIVND (reference sequence). This CDR3 contains 14 residues. V shed 3 bases, J shed 1 base, and the junction held 0 bases outside the gene matches. The CDR3 nucleotides read TGTGCCAGTAGTATGGACAGGGGGAACACTGAAGCTTTCTTT. Translation gives CASSMDRGNTEAFF.

The V gene is TRBV27, the J gene TRBJ2-7, with D maybe TRBD1 (6 bases). The V gene's germline CDR1 is MNHEY and CDR2 SMNVEV (reference sequence). Between the trimmed V and J ends, which lost 4 bases and 6 bases, there was a span of 16 bases. The CDR3 is 14 amino acids. DNA for the CDR3: TGTGCCAGCAGTTCGCCGGGACAAAGGATCGAGCAGTACTTC. It specifies CASSSPGQRIEQYF.

This chain links TRBV20-1 with TRBJ2-2, with D uncertain. Germline V gene sequence: CDR1 DFQATT, CDR2 SNEGSKA (reference sequence). The CDR3 extends over 13 amino acids. V was clipped by 3 bases and J by 5 bases, with 10 bases between them. Here the CDR3 DNA reads TGCAGTGCTAGTTTATCCGGGACCGGGGAGCTGTTTTTT. Translating it yields CSASLSGTGELFF.